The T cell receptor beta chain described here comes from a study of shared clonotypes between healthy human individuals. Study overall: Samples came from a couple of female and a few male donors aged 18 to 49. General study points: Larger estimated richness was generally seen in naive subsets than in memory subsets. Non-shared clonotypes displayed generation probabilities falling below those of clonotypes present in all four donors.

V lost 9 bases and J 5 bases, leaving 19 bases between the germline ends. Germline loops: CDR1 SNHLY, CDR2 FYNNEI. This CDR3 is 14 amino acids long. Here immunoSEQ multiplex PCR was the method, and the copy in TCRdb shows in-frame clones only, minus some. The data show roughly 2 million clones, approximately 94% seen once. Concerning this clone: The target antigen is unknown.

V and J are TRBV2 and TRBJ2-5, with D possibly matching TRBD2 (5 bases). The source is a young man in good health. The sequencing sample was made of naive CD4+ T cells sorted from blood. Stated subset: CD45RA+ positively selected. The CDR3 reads CARERPNLGETQYF. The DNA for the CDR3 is TGTGCCAGGGAGCGGCCAAATCTAGGGGAGACCCAGTACTTC.